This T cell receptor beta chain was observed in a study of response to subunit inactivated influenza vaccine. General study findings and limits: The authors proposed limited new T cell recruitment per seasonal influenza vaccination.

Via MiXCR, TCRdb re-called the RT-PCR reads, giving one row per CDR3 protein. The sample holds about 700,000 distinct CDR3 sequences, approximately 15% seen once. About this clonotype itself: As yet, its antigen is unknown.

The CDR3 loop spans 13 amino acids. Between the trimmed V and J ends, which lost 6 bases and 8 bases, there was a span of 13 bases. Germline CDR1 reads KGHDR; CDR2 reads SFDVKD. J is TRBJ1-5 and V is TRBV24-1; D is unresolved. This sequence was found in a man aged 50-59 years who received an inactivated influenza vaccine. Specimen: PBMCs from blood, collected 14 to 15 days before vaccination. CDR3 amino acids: CATSTFPSEPQHF. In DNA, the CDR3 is TGTGCCACCAGTACCTTTCCCTCAGAGCCCCAGCATTTT.